This T cell receptor (beta chain) was identified during a study of cytomegalovirus exposure and HLA in healthy donors. On the study more broadly: The same platform used for the 500 to 850 first-cohort repertoires was also used for the 120 validation repertoires, as a later analysis reported. Study-wide findings and caveats: Confirmation in vitro established that a few CMV-associated chains were specific for CMV antigens. Most observed TCR sequences were rare, whereas some public TCRs were detected in many donors. Reportedly, diagnosis of cytomegalovirus status by the classifier showed high specificity and sensitivity.

Using immunoSEQ multiplex PCR, the repertoire was profiled, and TCRdb retains in-frame clones only, with some absent. The profile shows around 65,000 clones, more than 85% of them singletons. Germline CDR1 and CDR2: SNHLY and FYNNEI. This CDR3 has 11 amino acids. The count of this clone is one. Its specificity is not known. Sequencing used PBMCs. This clonotype originated in a young man in good health and CMV-seropositive. The V gene is TRBV2, the J gene TRBJ2-7, with a weak D call TRBD2 (6 bases). CDR3 protein: CGSGVKDEQYF. CDR3 DNA sequence: TGTGGATCGGGGGTTAAGGACGAGCAGTACTTC. Looking up the rest from reference TRBV2 and TRBJ2-7 gives the full variable domain: EPEVTQTPSHQVTQMGQEVILRCVPISNHLYFYWYRQILGQKVEFLVSFYNNEISEKSEIFDDQFSVERPDGSNFTLKIRSTKLEDSAMYFCGSGVKDEQYFGPGTRLTVT.